The sequence of this T cell receptor (beta chain) was determined in a study of blood T cell repertoires in COVID-19 (dated by TCRdb to 2020 to 2021). Study-wide context: The collaborator samples originated in the United States, Italy and Spain and spanned the acute and convalescent phases of COVID-19. The prospective study material was composed of cDNA or gDNA derived from T cells, B-cell-depleted T cells, or PBMCs. Subjects who had been exposed to COVID-19, were actively infected with it, or had recovered from it provided the deeply sampled blood TCRbeta repertoires that made up the dataset. A freely available public database, intended as a resource for researchers studying the immune response to SARS-CoV-2, is where the repertoires were released. Samples came from the ongoing ImmuneRACE study (first 160 participants) plus 1,254 subjects from 6 global collaborators. A de-identified subject ID, COVID-19 status, age in years and sex were almost always included in the sample metadata. Where HLA class I and class II types were available, the types were taken from metadata supplied by the sample provider, not from assay-based typing.

What the work shows at the level of the full study, not this receptor alone: The quantity of clinical and demographic metadata differed by source and by participant and was supplied without curation.

Comment on this clone: The target of this receptor is not known. Qualities for individual bases were not recorded, and no much larger clone is one base off.

TCRbeta CDR3 regions were amplified from genomic DNA using the immunoSEQ Assay, a bias-controlled multiplex PCR. The original methods were these. Within the assay, amplification of reference gene primers was used to estimate how many nucleated cells each sample contained. To quantify the absolute abundance of each unique TCRbeta CDR3 rearrangement, sequence reads were collapsed and filtered. For each sample, productive Simpson clonality was calculated as the square root of Simpson's diversity index over productive rearrangements. The source is immuneACCESS, and TCRdb retained only in-frame sequences with V and J called. Part of the clones is not carried over; for the studies checked, unresolved V genes explain less than half of this, and the remainder is unexplained. V, J and clone size derive from that table, while D and trimming were established from the DNA sequence. Across this sample there are approximately 200,000 clones, with around 85% seen only once. 5.1% of the sample lies in the top ten.

The germline ends are 13 bases apart after V is trimmed by 6 bases and J by 4 bases. The germline V gene (reference sequence) provides CDR1 MNHEY and CDR2 SMNVEV. Taken from cysteine to phenylalanine, the CDR3 has 14 residues. Just CDR3 DNA is preserved here, 42 bases in frame from base 1. Each collaborating institution followed its own protocols to collect whole blood in K2EDTA tubes. For TCRbeta analysis, collaborators shipped samples as frozen whole blood, isolated PBMCs, or DNA extracted from either of those sample types. This sequence uses TRBV27 and TRBJ2-1; the D segment could be TRBD1, given 5 matching bases. This receptor was taken from a human donor in a cohort sampled during active COVID-19. Sequences were obtained from peripheral blood. CDR3 region: CASRGASGYNEQFF. The DNA sequence is as follows: TGTGCCAGCAGAGGGGCTTCCGGGTACAATGAGCAGTTCTTC.